A single sample is the source of the 30 T cell receptor beta chains below, sequenced in a study of spatial heterogeneity in lung cancer. Time point given: sample taken at primary tumor resection. TCRdb recomputed calls from the 5' RACE reads with MiXCR, one row per CDR3 protein. The sample has 2,000 to 2,500 distinct CDR3 sequences; roughly 8.9% are singletons. The source material was normal lung tissue next to the tumor, sampled at surgery. The receptor source for this set is a female donor with early-stage non-small cell lung cancer.

This clonotype is classed as medium-sized (0.01 to 0.1%). This rearrangement joins TRBV5-4 to TRBJ2-2, with unresolved D. There are 14 residues in the CDR3. Trimming removed 0 bases from V and 4 bases from J, with 7 bases in between. CDR1 and CDR2 (germline): SGHNT, YYREEE (reference sequence). CDR3 in amino acids: CASSLGTVTGELFF. Written as DNA, the CDR3 is TGTGCCAGCAGCTTGGGAACAGTCACCGGGGAGCTGTTTTTT. Full variable domain (rest looked up from reference TRBV5-4 and TRBJ2-2): ETGVTQSPTHLIKTRGQQVTLRCSSQSGHNTVSWYQQALGQGPQFIFQYYREEENGRGNFPPRFSGLQFPNYSSELNVNALELDDSALYLCASSLGTVTGELFFGEGSRLTVL.

This clonotype has at least ten counts. V and J are TRBV5-5 and TRBJ2-2; D not resolved. The length of the CDR3 is 14 residues. V lost 0 bases to trimming and J lost 2 bases, with 5 bases between them. Germline V CDR1 and CDR2: SGHKS, YYEKEE (reference sequence). The CDR3 DNA is TGTGCCAGCAGCTTGGGGGTAAACACCGGGGAGCTGTTTTTT. This codes for CASSLGVNTGELFF.

Within the sample, this clonotype is medium-sized. The chain is built from TRBV5-1 and TRBJ2-3; D unresolved. The V and J ends lost 0 bases and 2 bases respectively, with 13 bases between them. The germline V gene encodes CDR1 SGHRS and CDR2 YFSETQ. The CDR3 loop spans 16 amino acids. The CDR3 nucleotides are TGCGCCAGCAGCTTGGCCGTGGCCGCCAACACAGATACGCAGTATTTT. This gives the protein CASSLAVAANTDTQYF.

This clonotype is medium-sized within its sample. This rearrangement joins TRBV5-6 to TRBJ2-2; the D is unclear. V gave up 5 bases and J gave up 2 bases, with 10 bases separating them. This CDR3 comprises 14 residues. Per the germline V gene, CDR1 is SGHDT and CDR2 is YYEEEE. DNA for the CDR3: TGTGCCAGCAGACTTAAACCAAACACCGGGGAGCTGTTTTTT. Translation: CASRLKPNTGELFF.

This clonotype is judged medium-sized (0.01 to 0.1%). The chain uses TRBV7-3 and TRBJ1-5, with TRBD1 matching 9 bases. Germline trimming cut 3 bases from V and 7 bases from J; bases unmatched to any gene: 7. The CDR3 loop spans 15 amino acids. In germline, CDR1 is SGHTA, CDR2 FQGTGA. CDR3 nucleotide sequence: TGTGCCAGCAGCTTGGGGACAGGGACAGAGCAGCCCCAGCATTTT. It codes for CASSLGTGTEQPQHF.

The chain employs TRBV7-6 and TRBJ2-7; possibly TRBD1 for D (6 bases). Trimming took 8 bases from V and 0 from J, leaving 11 bases between them. CDR1 and CDR2 from the germline V gene are SGHVS and FNYEAQ. The CDR3 consists of 13 residues. CDR3 nucleotide sequence: TGTGCCAGCGCTGAGGACAGCTCCTACGAGCAGTACTTC. It is translated as CASAEDSSYEQYF.

There are a few counts of this clonotype. The chain employs TRBV7-8 and TRBJ1-2; D may be TRBD1 (6 bases). Deletions cut 2 bases from V and 7 bases from J, with 20 bases between. The germline CDR1 and CDR2 sequences are SGHVS and FQNEAQ. This CDR3 spans 16 amino acids. In DNA, the CDR3 is TGTGCCAGCAGCTTAAACCTCCAAGGGGGTTTGGGTGGCTACACCTTC. Encoded protein: CASSLNLQGGLGGYTF.

This clonotype is categorized as medium-sized. This chain joins TRBV19 and TRBJ1-2, with D hard to call. This CDR3 comprises 15 residues. With 2 bases removed from V and 5 bases from J, the gap between germline ends came to 15 bases. Per germline, CDR1 LNHDA and CDR2 SQIVND (reference sequence). The CDR3 here is CASSIRSETAYGYTF. CDR3 sequence (DNA): TGTGCCAGTAGTATAAGAAGTGAGACGGCGTATGGCTACACCTTC.

By frequency in the sample, this clonotype is medium-sized. The chain couples TRBV20-1 to TRBJ1-5, with 9 positions matching TRBD1. The CDR3 is 14 amino acids. V lost 1 base and J lost 6; bases outside the gene matches: 4. Germline V gene sequence: CDR1 DFQATT, CDR2 SNEGSKA (reference sequence). The CDR3 DNA reads TGCAGTGCTAGAGGTGGGACAGGGATTCAGCCCCAGCATTTT. Its translation is CSARGGTGIQPQHF.

By sample share, this clonotype is medium-sized (0.01 to 0.1%). J is TRBJ2-7 and V is TRBV7-9; 8 bases agree with TRBD1. Trimming removed 6 bases from V and 7 bases from J; junction bases left unmatched: 8. Germline assignment: CDR1 SEHNR and CDR2 FQNEAQ (reference sequence). The CDR3 is made up of 13 amino acids. The CDR3, as DNA: TGTGCCAGCAGTTCAGGGGGCCTTTGGGAGCAGTACTTC. Translation gives CASSSGGLWEQYF.

The J gene is TRBJ2-5, the V gene TRBV6-1; D perhaps matches TRBD1 (6 bases). The CDR3 contains 16 residues. The ends were cut back, 2 bases at V and 1 base at J, with 14 bases in the middle. Germline V gene data show CDR1 as MNHNS and CDR2 as SASEGT. Here the CDR3 reads CASSELKGGPQETQYF. The CDR3 DNA sequence: TGTGCCAGCAGTGAACTGAAAGGGGGACCCCAAGAGACCCAGTACTTC.

By sample share, this clonotype is medium-sized. The genes are TRBV28 and TRBJ2-7, with D possibly TRBD2 on 5 matching bases. The CDR3 contains 14 residues. Between the trimmed V and J ends, which lost 7 bases and 7 bases, there was a span of 20 bases. Germline loops: CDR1 MDHEN, CDR2 SYDVKM. The CDR3 loop reads CASTLAPGMREQYF. In DNA, the CDR3 is TGTGCCAGCACCCTGGCTCCCGGGATGAGGGAGCAGTACTTC. Drawing the rest from reference TRBV28 and TRBJ2-7, the complete variable domain is DVKVTQSSRYLVKRTGEKVFLECVQDMDHENMFWYRQDPGLGLRLIYFSYDVKMKEKGDIPEGYSVSREKKERFSLILESASTNQTSMYLCASTLAPGMREQYFGPGTRLTVT.

Relative to its sample, this clonotype is large (0.1 to 1%). The CDR3 DNA sequence: TGTGCCAGCAGTCCTTGGGGGACAGAGAATTCACCCCTCCACTTT. It codes for CASSPWGTENSPLHF. V and J are TRBV27 and TRBJ1-6; 7 positions agree with TRBD1. CDR3 size: 15 residues. J lost 7 bases, V lost 5 bases, and 8 bases had no gene match. The germline CDR1 and CDR2 sequences are MNHEY and SMNVEV (reference sequence).

This clonotype has more than one count but fewer than ten. A read error may be the cause here, since a much bigger clone is one base away. V and J are TRBV20-1 and TRBJ2-3, with a possible D match to TRBD1 (6 bases). V was shortened by 0 bases and J by 7 bases, with 8 bases between the two germline ends. The CDR3 is 12 amino acids. CDR1 and CDR2 from the germline V gene are DFQATT and SNEGSKA (reference sequence). CDR3 bases: TGCAGTGCTAGAGATTGGGGGCATACGCAGTATTTT. Translation gives CSARDWGHTQYF.

The chain combines TRBV29-1 with TRBJ2-5; possibly TRBD1 or TRBD2 for D (6 bases each). The CDR3 has 13 residues. CDR1 and CDR2 (germline): SQVTM, ANQGSEA. Deletions cut 7 bases from V and 5 bases from J, with 17 bases between. The CDR3 spells CSAEGGSWETQYF. The DNA of the CDR3 is TGCAGCGCCGAAGGGGGGAGTTGGGAGACCCAGTACTTC.

This clonotype is labeled medium-sized. This chain connects TRBV7-2 to TRBJ2-3, with D tentatively TRBD2 (7 bases). CDR3 length: 15 amino acids. The germline V gene encodes CDR1 SGHTA and CDR2 FQGNSA. The ends were cut back, 6 bases at V and 0 bases at J, with 13 bases in the middle. The CDR3 protein is CASRRGAASTDTQYF. The CDR3 DNA sequence: TGTGCCAGCAGACGGGGGGCGGCAAGCACAGATACGCAGTATTTT. The whole variable domain, filled in from reference TRBV7-2 and TRBJ2-3, reads GAGVSQSPSNKVTEKGKDVELRCDPISGHTALYWYRQSLGQGLEFLIYFQGNSAPDKSGLPSDRFSAERTGGSVSTLTIQRTQQEDSAVYLCASRRGAASTDTQYFGPGTRLTVL.

Many counts were recorded for this clonotype. The chain has TRBV20-1 and TRBJ1-3, with TRBD1 matching over 7 bases. J was trimmed by 2 bases and V by 3 bases; bases with no gene match: 13. Germline CDR1 DFQATT, CDR2 SNEGSKA (reference sequence). This CDR3 has 17 residues. The CDR3 region has the DNA TGCAGTGCTAGCTCGGACAGGTCTTCTACTCCTGGAAACACCATATATTTT. Protein product: CSASSDRSSTPGNTIYF.

This chain links TRBV7-2 with TRBJ2-3; 7 nucleotides agree with TRBD2. Germline V lookup: CDR1 SGHTA, CDR2 FQGNSA. The junction had 11 bases not matched to a gene; V was cut back by 1 base and J by 4 bases. There are 17 residues in the CDR3. CDR3 loop: CASSLGRGGRIADTQYF. For the CDR3, the DNA is TGTGCCAGCAGCTTAGGGCGGGGCGGGAGAATCGCAGATACGCAGTATTTT.

The chain employs TRBV6-1 and TRBJ1-1, with a possible D match to TRBD1 (5 bases). The germline V gene has CDR1 MNHNS and CDR2 SASEGT. The germline V and J ends were trimmed by 1 base and 3 bases, with 9 bases remaining between them. This CDR3 is 14 amino acids long. The CDR3 loop reads CASSEDRGDTEAFF. The DNA of the CDR3 is TGTGCCAGCAGTGAAGATAGGGGAGACACTGAAGCTTTCTTT.

This clonotype is labeled medium-sized. The V gene is TRBV5-1, the J gene TRBJ1-2; 7 nucleotides agree with TRBD1. CDR1 is SGHRS, CDR2 YFSETQ, per germline. The CDR3 contains 16 residues. V lost 4 bases, J lost 3 bases, and 12 bases stayed unmatched. This CDR3 is CASSKNAGTEDYGYTF. CDR3 in DNA: TGCGCCAGCAGCAAGAATGCCGGGACAGAGGACTATGGCTACACCTTC.

This clonotype is classed as medium-sized. The chain links TRBV5-7 to TRBJ1-1; TRBD1 agrees at 9 bases. TRBV5-7 is given ORF status, its function remaining uncertain. Losses at the gene ends were 4 bases for V and 6 bases for J; bases not matched to a gene: 16. The CDR3 is made up of 17 amino acids. This CDR3 is CASSLTGTGKMRSEAFF. CDR3 nucleotide sequence: TGTGCCAGCAGCCTCACCGGGACAGGGAAGATGAGATCTGAAGCTTTCTTT.

This clonotype qualifies as medium-sized. The rearrangement uses TRBV7-2 and TRBJ2-5; D is unclear. From germline, CDR1 is SGHTA and CDR2 FQGNSA. Trimming pared 2 bases from V and 4 bases from J, leaving 8 bases between. The CDR3 contains 13 residues. The CDR3 protein is CASSLRVSETQYF. DNA of the CDR3: TGTGCCAGCAGCTTAAGGGTATCAGAGACCCAGTACTTC. The entire variable domain, with the rest obtained from reference TRBV7-2 and TRBJ2-5, is as follows: GAGVSQSPSNKVTEKGKDVELRCDPISGHTALYWYRQSLGQGLEFLIYFQGNSAPDKSGLPSDRFSAERTGGSVSTLTIQRTQQEDSAVYLCASSLRVSETQYFGPGTRLLVL.

The chain is built from TRBV6-2 or TRBV6-3 and TRBJ2-5; no firm D call. V lost 2 bases, J lost 0 bases, and 13 bases lay in between. In germline, CDR1 is MNHEY, CDR2 SVGEGT. This CDR3 has 16 residues. This CDR3 is CASSYAGTRNQETQYF. The CDR3 region has the DNA TGTGCCAGCAGTTACGCCGGCACGCGGAACCAAGAGACCCAGTACTTC.

The sample holds many counts of this clonotype. The CDR3 nucleotides are TGTGCCAGCAGCCAAGAGGGGGGACGGACAGTCTACGAGCAGTACTTC. Its protein product is CASSQEGGRTVYEQYF. V and J are TRBV3-1 and TRBJ2-7, with D perhaps matching TRBD1 or TRBD2 (6 bases each). Trimming pared 0 bases from V and 3 bases from J, leaving 15 bases between. The CDR3 runs 16 residues. Germline assignment: CDR1 LGHDT and CDR2 YNNKEL (reference sequence).

V and J are TRBV7-2 and TRBJ2-7, with a weak D call TRBD1 (5 bases). Per germline, CDR1 SGHTA and CDR2 FQGNSA. The CDR3 loop spans 13 amino acids. V gave up 5 bases and J gave up 2 bases, with 10 bases separating them. CDR3 bases: TGTGCCAGCAGCCTAGGGGTAACCTACGAGCAGTACTTC. Its protein product is CASSLGVTYEQYF.

By sample fraction, this clonotype is medium-sized (0.01 to 0.1%). This chain links TRBV12-3 or TRBV12-4 with TRBJ2-4, with 8 bases aligning to TRBD2. The CDR3 covers 16 residues. Trimming at V came to 6 bases and at J to 0 bases, leaving 7 bases not matched to a gene. The CDR3 DNA reads as TGTGCCAGCAGCGGTAGCGGGACACTAGCCAAAAACATTCAGTACTTC. Its translation: CASSGSGTLAKNIQYF.

This clonotype counts as medium-sized. V and J are TRBV2 and TRBJ1-2; D is ambiguous. CDR1 is SNHLY and CDR2 is FYNNEI in the germline V gene. This CDR3 has 13 residues. Trimming removed 4 bases from V and 4 bases from J, with 10 bases in between. The chain's CDR3 is CASSAGPRYGYTF. Here the CDR3 DNA reads TGTGCCAGCAGTGCCGGGCCCCGCTATGGCTACACCTTC.

By share of the sample, this clonotype is large. This rearrangement joins TRBV28 to TRBJ1-4; maybe TRBD1 (5 bases). Germline V lookup: CDR1 MDHEN, CDR2 SYDVKM. CDR3 length equals 14 residues. Trimming shortened V by 6 bases and J by 6 bases, and 14 bases separated the two germline ends. CDR3 residues: CASSFAPGYEKLFF. Here the CDR3 DNA reads TGTGCCAGCAGCTTCGCGCCAGGGTATGAAAAACTGTTTTTT.

This clonotype qualifies as large. The genes are TRBV10-2 and TRBJ2-1, with 7 bases that match TRBD1. Germline trimming cut 3 bases from V and 2 bases from J; bases unmatched to any gene: 7. The CDR3 loop spans 16 amino acids. Germline V CDR1 and CDR2: WSHSY, SAAADI. CDR3 sequence reads: CASSDLDRVTYNEQFF. The CDR3 DNA sequence: TGCGCCAGCAGTGACTTAGACAGGGTGACCTACAATGAGCAGTTCTTC.

By share of the sample, this clonotype is medium-sized. The V gene is TRBV28, the J gene TRBJ1-5; TRBD1 might be the D (5 bases). This CDR3 spans 13 amino acids. V was pared by 11 bases and J by 6 bases, with 17 bases between. In germline, CDR1 is MDHEN, CDR2 SYDVKM. CDR3 bases: TGTGCCGCTCTTGGGTCCGGGGGTCAGCCCCAGCATTTT. It encodes CAALGSGGQPQHF.